This T cell receptor (beta chain) derives from a study of monozygotic twins with cystic fibrosis. Study results and limitations: Low clonality (median about 0.0095) suggested a mostly naive repertoire. J usage was most co-twin-similar in 8 of 16 pairs, V in 13.

Clones were read by immunoSEQ multiplex PCR, and TCRdb kept only the in-frame ones, dropping some. The table shows 25,000 to 40,000 clones, with around 96% occurring only once. The CDR3 runs 13 residues. CDR1 is GTSNPN, CDR2 SVGIG, per germline (reference sequence). Germline trimming cut 4 bases from V and 5 bases from J; bases unmatched to any gene: 4. A remark on this clone: Its antigen is currently unknown.

The gene calls are TRBV30 and TRBJ1-4; 7 positions agree with TRBD1. Material for sequencing was blood. The receptor was isolated from a girl aged 2-10 years with cystic fibrosis. CDR3 coding DNA: TGTGCCTGGACCCAGACAGGGAATGAAAAACTGTTTTTT. It yields the protein CAWTQTGNEKLFF.